Below, 5 T cell receptor beta chains from the same sample are listed, as sequenced in a study of immune evolution from preneoplasia to lung adenocarcinoma. The assay was immunoSEQ multiplex PCR, and TCRdb's table has in-frame clones only and misses some. The sample yields 10,000 or so clones, over 60% seen once. Sequencing was done on a sample of FFPE minimally invasive lung adenocarcinoma tissue. These receptor sequences come from a person aged 70 to 85 with lung adenocarcinoma. Some clones in this sample may be carry-over from other donors' samples.

The J gene is TRBJ2-7, the V gene TRBV2; weak D call: TRBD1 (6 bases). This CDR3 contains 13 residues. The V end was cut by 6 bases, the J end by 9 bases, with 18 bases between. The germline gives CDR1 SNHLY, CDR2 FYNNEI. CDR3 DNA: TGTGCCAGCAGAAGTATACCACAGGGTCCGCAGTACTTC. It codes for CASRSIPQGPQYF. The whole variable domain, filled in from reference TRBV2 and TRBJ2-7, reads EPEVTQTPSHQVTQMGQEVILRCVPISNHLYFYWYRQILGQKVEFLVSFYNNEISEKSEIFDDQFSVERPDGSNFTLKIRSTKLEDSAMYFCASRSIPQGPQYFGPGTRLTVT.

The genes are TRBV2 and TRBJ1-5; 7 bases fit TRBD1. V was pared by 6 bases and J by 0 bases, with 11 bases of the junction left unmatched. In germline, CDR1 is SNHLY, CDR2 FYNNEI. This CDR3 is built from 17 residues. CDR3 DNA: TGTGCCAGCAGGGAAAATCCGGGACAGTCTAGCAATCAGCCCCAGCATTTT. Residues: CASRENPGQSSNQPQHF. Based on the CDR3 plus reference TRBV2 and TRBJ1-5, the full variable domain is EPEVTQTPSHQVTQMGQEVILRCVPISNHLYFYWYRQILGQKVEFLVSFYNNEISEKSEIFDDQFSVERPDGSNFTLKIRSTKLEDSAMYFCASRENPGQSSNQPQHFGDGTRLSIL.

V and J are TRBV25-1 and TRBJ1-2; 8 nucleotides line up with TRBD1. The J segment lost 4 bases and the V segment lost 8 bases, leaving 3 bases of the junction unmatched. The CDR3 is 12 residues long. Germline V gene sequence: CDR1 MGHDK, CDR2 SYGVNS. CDR3 nucleotide sequence: TGTGCCAGCGCCACAGGGGGCTATGGCTACACCTTC. Translated: CASATGGYGYTF.

V is TRBV7-6 and J is TRBJ2-2; D not certain. Trimming removed 2 bases at V and 3 bases at J, with 4 bases between. The CDR3 extends over 13 amino acids. CDR1 and CDR2 (germline): SGHVS, FNYEAQ. CDR3 nucleotides: TGTGCCAGCAGCTTACAGGACACCGGGGAGCTGTTTTTT. This codes for CASSLQDTGELFF.

This chain links TRBV28 with TRBJ1-1; the D is unclear. V lost 8 bases and J 0 bases, leaving 7 bases between the germline ends. Germline V CDR1 and CDR2: MDHEN, SYDVKM. The CDR3 consists of 12 residues. CDR3 protein: CASGNLNTEAFF. CDR3 DNA sequence: TGTGCCAGCGGGAACTTGAACACTGAAGCTTTCTTT.